The clone carrying this T cell receptor beta chain was observed once. As yet, its antigen is unknown. This sample is drawn from a study of OX40 agonist ivuxolimab in advanced cancers. At the level of the study: Cancers in dose escalation were hepatocellular, melanoma, renal cell and head and neck. Findings and limits, study-wide: Those patients achieving a partial response at 0.1-3.0 mg/kg showed among the lowest clonal expansion. Still undetermined is the antigen specificity of the expanded peripheral T cells.

This CDR3 is 18 amino acids long. Germline CDR1 and CDR2: LNHDA and SQIVND (reference sequence). Trimming removed 6 bases at V and 0 bases at J, with 21 bases between. The table came from immunoSEQ multiplex PCR; TCRdb's copy has only in-frame clones and leaves some out. This sample carries over 9,500 clones, approximately 70% of them seen once, and the ten largest clones take about a quarter. The specimen comprised CD4+ or CD8+ T cells sorted from blood, sampled in a trial of the OX40 agonist ivuxolimab. The receptor comes from an adult with an advanced solid tumor such as melanoma, head and neck, liver or kidney cancer. This sequence joins TRBV19 and TRBJ2-1; D not certain. The CDR3 sequence: CASRPSPALASSYNEQFF. The CDR3, as DNA: TGTGCCAGTAGGCCATCCCCCGCGCTGGCGAGCTCCTACAATGAGCAGTTCTTC.